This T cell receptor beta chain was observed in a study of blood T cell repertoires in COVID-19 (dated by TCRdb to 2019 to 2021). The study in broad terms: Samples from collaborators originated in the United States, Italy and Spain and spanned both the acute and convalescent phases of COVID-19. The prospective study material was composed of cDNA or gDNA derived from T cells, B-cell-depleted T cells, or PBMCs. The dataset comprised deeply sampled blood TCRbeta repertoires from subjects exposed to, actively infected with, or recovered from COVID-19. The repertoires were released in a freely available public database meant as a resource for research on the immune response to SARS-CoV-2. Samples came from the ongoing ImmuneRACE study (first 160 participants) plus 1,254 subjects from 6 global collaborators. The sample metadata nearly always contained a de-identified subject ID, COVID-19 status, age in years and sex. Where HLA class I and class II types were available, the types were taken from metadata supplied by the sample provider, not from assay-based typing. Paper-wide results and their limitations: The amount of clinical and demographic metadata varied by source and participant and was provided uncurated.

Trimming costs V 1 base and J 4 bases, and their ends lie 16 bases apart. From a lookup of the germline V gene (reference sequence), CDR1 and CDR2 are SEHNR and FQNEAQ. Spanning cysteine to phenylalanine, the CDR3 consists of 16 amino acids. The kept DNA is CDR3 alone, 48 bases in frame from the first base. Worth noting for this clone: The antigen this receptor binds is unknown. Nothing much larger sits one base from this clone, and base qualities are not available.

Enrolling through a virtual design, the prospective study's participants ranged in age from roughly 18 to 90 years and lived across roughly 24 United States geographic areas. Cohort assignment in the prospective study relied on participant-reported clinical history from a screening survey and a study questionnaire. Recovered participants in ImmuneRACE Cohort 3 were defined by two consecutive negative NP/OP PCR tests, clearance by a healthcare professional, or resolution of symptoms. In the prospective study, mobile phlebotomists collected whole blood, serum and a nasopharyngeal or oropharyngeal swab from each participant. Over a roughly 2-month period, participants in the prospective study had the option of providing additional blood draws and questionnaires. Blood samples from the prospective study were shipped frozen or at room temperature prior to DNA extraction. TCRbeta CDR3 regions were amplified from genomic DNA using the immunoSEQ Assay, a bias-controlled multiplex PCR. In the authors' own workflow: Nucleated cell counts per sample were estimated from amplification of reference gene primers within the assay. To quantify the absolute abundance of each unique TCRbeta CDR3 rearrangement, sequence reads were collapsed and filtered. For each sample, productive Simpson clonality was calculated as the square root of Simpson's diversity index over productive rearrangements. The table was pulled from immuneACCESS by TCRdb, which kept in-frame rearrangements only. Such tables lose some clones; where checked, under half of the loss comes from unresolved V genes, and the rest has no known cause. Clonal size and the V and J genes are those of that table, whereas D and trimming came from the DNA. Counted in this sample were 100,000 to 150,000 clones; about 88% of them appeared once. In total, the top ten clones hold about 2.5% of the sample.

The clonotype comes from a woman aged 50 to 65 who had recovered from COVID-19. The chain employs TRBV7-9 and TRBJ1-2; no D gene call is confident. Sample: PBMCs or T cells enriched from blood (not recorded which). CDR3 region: CASSLGQWALGYGYTF. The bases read TGTGCCAGCAGCTTAGGTCAATGGGCTTTGGGCTATGGCTACACCTTC. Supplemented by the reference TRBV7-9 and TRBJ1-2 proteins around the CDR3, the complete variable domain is DTGVSQNPRHKITKRGQNVTFRCDPISEHNRLYWYRQTLGQGPEFLTYFQNEAQLEKSRLLSDRFSAERPKGSFSTLEIQRTEQGDSAMYLCASSLGQWALGYGYTFGSGTRLTVV.